One sample yielded the 28 T cell receptor beta chains listed below, sequenced in a study of T-cell reconstitution after alpha-beta-depleted transplantation in children. A library of TCRbeta sequences, prepared with unique molecular identifiers, was generated. TCRdb re-derived calls from the PCR reads in MiXCR, one entry per CDR3 protein. The data hold approximately 47,000 distinct CDR3 sequences, with 40% to 65% observed a single time. Here the sequenced sample was peripheral blood, taken before TCRalphabeta/CD19-depleted stem cell transplant. The receptors shown here come from a boy in the first two years of life with SCID, due to receive a stem cell transplant.

This clonotype has just a few counts. This rearrangement joins TRBV11-2 to TRBJ2-3, with D maybe TRBD1 (6 bases). V was clipped by 5 bases and J by 5 bases, with 17 bases between them. The CDR3 has 15 residues. The germline V gene encodes CDR1 SGHAT and CDR2 FQNNGV. The CDR3 is CASSRPRQQGDTQYF. CDR3 sequence (DNA): TGTGCCAGCAGCCGACCCCGACAACAGGGAGATACGCAGTATTTT. Combining the CDR3 with reference TRBV11-2 and TRBJ2-3 gives the whole variable domain EAGVAQSPRYKIIEKRQSVAFWCNPISGHATLYWYQQILGQGPKLLIQFQNNGVVDDSQLPKDRFSAERLKGVDSTLKIQPAKLEDSAVYLCASSRPRQQGDTQYFGPGTRLTVL.

In DNA, the CDR3 is TGTGCCAGCAGTCGACAGACGGGGGCGTCATCGCCAGATACGCAGTATTTT. The encoded protein is CASSRQTGASSPDTQYF. J is TRBJ2-3 and V is TRBV6-5, with D perhaps TRBD1 or TRBD2 (6 bases each). V lost 5 bases, J lost 4 bases, and 22 bases lay in between. CDR1 is MNHEY, CDR2 SVGAGI, per germline. The CDR3 covers 17 residues.

This clonotype was seen a handful of times. The J gene is TRBJ2-7, the V gene TRBV7-2; D uncertain. Germline CDR1 SGHTA, CDR2 FQGNSA. The CDR3 spans 14 residues. Trimming removed 1 base at V and 3 bases at J, with 10 bases between. The CDR3 spells CASSLVLVNYEQYF. DNA for the CDR3: TGTGCCAGCAGCTTAGTTCTCGTCAACTACGAGCAGTACTTC.

This clonotype was counted ten times or more. The chain employs TRBV20-1 and TRBJ2-1; the D gene is possibly TRBD1 (5 bases). This CDR3 has 16 amino acids. Trimming shortened V by 6 bases and J by 0 bases, and 18 bases separated the two germline ends. The germline V gene encodes CDR1 DFQATT and CDR2 SNEGSKA (reference sequence). The CDR3 coding sequence is TGCAGTGCCGCCTCAGGACATTCCAACTCCTACAATGAGCAGTTCTTC. Its protein is CSAASGHSNSYNEQFF.

In DNA, the CDR3 is TGCAGTGCTGGGCCTAGGGCCTGGGATAGCGAGCAGTACTTC. Translating it yields CSAGPRAWDSEQYF. The V call is TRBV20-1, the J call TRBJ2-7; D call uncertain. The CDR3 consists of 14 residues. V lost 5 bases and J lost 6, with 20 bases in between. The germline V gene encodes CDR1 DFQATT and CDR2 SNEGSKA (reference sequence).

This clonotype was seen a handful of times. This chain joins TRBV4-3 and TRBJ2-6; TRBD2 matches 7 bases. The CDR3 spans 16 residues. The trim removed 1 base at V and 2 bases at J, leaving 2 bases unmatched. Germline-derived CDR1 and CDR2 are LGHNA and YSLEER. CDR3 protein: CASSQGEGTGANVLTF. DNA of the CDR3: TGCGCCAGCAGCCAAGGGGAGGGTACTGGGGCCAACGTCCTGACTTTC.

This clonotype has a handful of counts. This rearrangement joins TRBV12-3 or TRBV12-4 to TRBJ2-3; 9 positions agree with TRBD2. The ends lost 3 bases at V and 2 bases at J; junction bases unmatched: 9. This CDR3 is 17 amino acids long. The CDR3 bases are TGTGCCAGCAGTTTCGCCCCCCTAGCGGGGTCCACAGATACGCAGTATTTT. It codes for CASSFAPLAGSTDTQYF.

This clonotype has ten or more counts. The chain uses TRBV4-1 and TRBJ2-5; 9 positions agree with TRBD2. Trimming took 2 bases from V and 5 from J; bases not matched to a gene: 9. Germline V gene sequence: CDR1 MGHRA, CDR2 YSYEKL. The CDR3 has 16 residues. In DNA form, the CDR3 reads TGCGCCAGCAGCCAACAATGGCGGGGGGGCCATGAGACCCAGTACTTC. Amino acids: CASSQQWRGGHETQYF.

This clonotype was detected many times. The gene calls are TRBV5-1 and TRBJ2-5, with no clear D. V was trimmed by 0 bases and J by 1 base, leaving 10 bases between them. Germline V gives CDR1 SGHRS, CDR2 YFSETQ. The CDR3 totals 15 residues. The CDR3 bases are TGCGCCAGCAGCTTGGGTAGTTACAGCCAAGAGACCCAGTACTTC. Translation: CASSLGSYSQETQYF.

This clonotype was counted a single time. The CDR3 here is CASSSRPSTRIYEQYF. The CDR3 region has the DNA TGTGCCAGCAGCTCGCGGCCCTCAACTAGGATCTACGAGCAGTACTTC. The chain couples TRBV5-6 to TRBJ2-7; maybe TRBD2 (5 bases). The germline gives CDR1 SGHDT, CDR2 YYEEEE. The CDR3 extends over 16 amino acids. V was trimmed by 3 bases and J by 3 bases, leaving 19 bases between them.

This clonotype showed up just a few times. The chain links TRBV27 to TRBJ2-3; tentatively, D is TRBD2 (6 bases). The V and J ends lost 8 bases and 2 bases respectively, with 11 bases between them. CDR3 length: 13 residues. Germline lookup yields CDR1 MNHEY and CDR2 SMNVEV (reference sequence). The CDR3 here is CASGTPVTDTQYF. DNA for the CDR3: TGTGCCAGCGGGACTCCGGTCACAGATACGCAGTATTTT.

The sample holds a few counts of this clonotype. CDR3 nucleotides: TGTGCCAGCAGCCAGGGACAGGATAATTCACCCCTCCACTTT. Its translation: CASSQGQDNSPLHF. The chain links TRBV7-9 to TRBJ1-6, with 8 positions matching TRBD1. Per the germline V gene, CDR1 is SEHNR and CDR2 is FQNEAQ (reference sequence). J lost 5 bases, V lost 5 bases, and 2 bases had no gene match. There are 14 residues in the CDR3. Full variable domain (missing parts from reference TRBV7-9 and TRBJ1-6): DTGVSQNPRHKITKRGQNVTFRCDPISEHNRLYWYRQTLGQGPEFLTYFQNEAQLEKSRLLSDRFSAERPKGSFSTLEIQRTEQGDSAMYLCASSQGQDNSPLHFGNGTRLTVT.

The chain recombines TRBV5-1 with TRBJ2-3, with TRBD1 matching 8 bases. The CDR3 is 16 residues long. Germline V gives CDR1 SGHRS, CDR2 YFSETQ. The V segment lost 1 base and the J segment 1 base; nucleotides outside the gene matches: 5. CDR3 in amino acids: CASSLPPTGGTDTQYF. CDR3 bases: TGCGCCAGCAGCTTGCCGCCGACAGGGGGCACAGATACGCAGTATTTT.

This clonotype has more than one count but fewer than ten. This rearrangement joins TRBV5-1 to TRBJ2-3, with TRBD2 identical over 12 bases. The CDR3 is 16 residues long. V lost 3 bases, J lost 5 bases, and 7 bases stayed unmatched. CDR1 SGHRS and CDR2 YFSETQ come from the germline V gene. CDR3 residues: CASSSLAGGRRDTQYF. The CDR3 DNA reads as TGCGCCAGCAGCTCCCTAGCGGGGGGGAGGAGAGATACGCAGTATTTT.

CDR3 sequence: CASSAGLAVTDTQYF. For the CDR3, the DNA is TGTGCCAGCAGCGCAGGACTAGCGGTCACAGATACGCAGTATTTT. This sequence joins TRBV7-9 and TRBJ2-3; 10 bases are a match to TRBD2. The CDR3 covers 15 residues. The V and J ends lost 5 bases and 2 bases, in that order; junction bases with no gene match: 4. The germline CDR1 and CDR2 sequences are SEHNR and FQNEAQ (reference sequence). Complete variable domain (other parts from reference TRBV7-9 and TRBJ2-3): DTGVSQNPRHKITKRGQNVTFRCDPISEHNRLYWYRQTLGQGPEFLTYFQNEAQLEKSRLLSDRFSAERPKGSFSTLEIQRTEQGDSAMYLCASSAGLAVTDTQYFGPGTRLTVL.

The rearrangement joins TRBV19 to TRBJ2-1, with D perhaps matching TRBD2 (5 bases). Trimming pared 7 bases from V and 9 bases from J, leaving 22 bases between. CDR1 and CDR2 from the germline V gene are LNHDA and SQIVND (reference sequence). The CDR3 spans 15 residues. Written as DNA, the CDR3 is TGTGCCAGTACCACGGGGTCTAGGGAGAGTAGTGAGCAGTTCTTC. Translating it yields CASTTGSRESSEQFF.

The V and J genes are TRBV20-1 and TRBJ1-1; D gene unclear. The V end was cut by 0 bases, the J end by 4 bases, with 15 bases between. The CDR3 length is 15 residues. Germline loops: CDR1 DFQATT, CDR2 SNEGSKA (reference sequence). For the CDR3, the DNA is TGCAGTGCTAGAGATCTATCAATGTCGCCCACTGAAGCTTTCTTT. As protein: CSARDLSMSPTEAFF.

The chain is built from TRBV20-1 and TRBJ1-5; 8 bases are a match to TRBD1. After removal of 2 bases from V and 7 bases from J, the junction contained 7 bases not matched to a gene. This CDR3 spans 14 amino acids. Germline lookup yields CDR1 DFQATT and CDR2 SNEGSKA (reference sequence). The chain's CDR3 is CSARRQGIRQPQHF. CDR3 nucleotides: TGCAGTGCTAGACGACAGGGGATTCGGCAGCCCCAGCATTTT.

The chain recombines TRBV4-1 with TRBJ2-3; D uncertain. V lost 4 bases and J lost 0, with 8 bases in between. CDR3 length: 14 residues. The germline CDR1 and CDR2 sequences are MGHRA and YSYEKL. CDR3 nucleotide sequence: TGCGCCAGCAGCCCACAGTCCAGCACAGATACGCAGTATTTT. It codes for CASSPQSSTDTQYF.

The V gene is TRBV14, the J gene TRBJ2-3; D gene unclear. The CDR3 runs to 12 residues. CDR1 is SGHDN and CDR2 is FVKESK in the germline V gene. V was trimmed by 2 bases and J by 10 bases, leaving 10 bases between them. The CDR3 sequence is CASSQQSVAQYF. The CDR3 DNA follows: TGTGCCAGCAGCCAACAAAGCGTGGCGCAGTATTTT.

This clonotype was counted between two and nine times. This chain connects TRBV6-5 to TRBJ1-5, with D uncertain. V was pared by 0 bases and J by 3 bases, with 15 bases between. Germline-derived CDR1 and CDR2 are MNHEY and SVGAGI. The CDR3 extends over 17 amino acids. This CDR3 is CASSYSIMKGVNQPQHF. The CDR3 nucleotides are TGTGCCAGCAGTTACTCGATCATGAAGGGAGTCAATCAGCCCCAGCATTTT.

The chain links TRBV5-6 to TRBJ1-5; D is ambiguous. Trimming left V 0 bases short and J 8 bases short, with 6 bases between. CDR3 size: 12 residues. Germline V gene lookup returns CDR1 SGHDT and CDR2 YYEEEE. The CDR3 sequence: CASSLGGKPQHF. CDR3 DNA sequence: TGTGCCAGCAGCTTGGGTGGGAAGCCCCAGCATTTT.

The genes are TRBV5-1 and TRBJ1-1, with D perhaps TRBD1 (6 bases). The germline V gene encodes CDR1 SGHRS and CDR2 YFSETQ. The CDR3 is 13 residues long. The V end lost 3 bases, the J end lost 6 bases, and 12 bases lay between the germline ends. Written as DNA, the CDR3 is TGCGCCAGCAGCTCGGGGGCGGACGCTGAAGCTTTCTTT. Protein sequence: CASSSGADAEAFF. The complete variable domain, with remaining parts taken from reference TRBV5-1 and TRBJ1-1, reads KAGVTQTPRYLIKTRGQQVTLSCSPISGHRSVSWYQQTPGQGLQFLFEYFSETQRNKGNFPGRFSGRQFSNSRSEMNVSTLELGDSALYLCASSSGADAEAFFGQGTRLTVV.

There are a few counts of this clonotype. The gene calls are TRBV10-3 and TRBJ2-3, with 9 positions matching TRBD2. The germline CDR1 and CDR2 sequences are ENHRY and SYGVKD. The J segment lost 2 bases and the V segment lost 0 bases, leaving 6 bases of the junction unmatched. There are 17 residues in the CDR3. The CDR3 is CAISESGAGGLTDTQYF. The CDR3 DNA sequence: TGTGCCATCAGTGAGTCAGGAGCGGGGGGCCTCACAGATACGCAGTATTTT.

The chain recombines TRBV27 with TRBJ2-3; 9 bases are shared with TRBD2. This CDR3 is built from 17 residues. V lost 3 bases, J lost 6 bases, and 13 bases stayed unmatched. CDR1 is MNHEY and CDR2 is SMNVEV in the germline V gene (reference sequence). The CDR3 sequence is CASSFTWGLAMIDTQYF. The DNA of the CDR3 is TGTGCCAGCAGTTTTACATGGGGACTAGCAATGATCGATACGCAGTATTTT.

The V call is TRBV5-1, the J call TRBJ1-2; 8 bases are shared with TRBD1. Germline CDR1 SGHRS, CDR2 YFSETQ. Trimming at V came to 2 bases and at J to 6 bases, leaving 3 bases not matched to a gene. The length of the CDR3 is 13 residues. CDR3 residues: CASSFGQGDGYTF. DNA for the CDR3: TGCGCCAGCAGCTTTGGACAGGGAGATGGCTACACCTTC.

The J gene is TRBJ2-1, the V gene TRBV6-2 or TRBV6-3, with 7 positions matching TRBD1. The length of the CDR3 is 13 residues. The J segment lost 10 bases and the V segment lost 4 bases, leaving 7 bases of the junction unmatched. CDR1 and CDR2 from the germline V gene are MNHEY and SVGEGT. In nucleotides, the CDR3 is TGTGCCAGCAGTTCTCAGGGGGTTGGGGAGCAGTTCTTC. This gives the protein CASSSQGVGEQFF.

This rearrangement joins TRBV9 to TRBJ2-6; 7 bases align to TRBD1. CDR3 length: 15 residues. The trim removed 4 bases at V and 3 bases at J, leaving 4 bases unmatched. The germline V gene has CDR1 SGDLS and CDR2 YYNGEE. Here the CDR3 DNA reads TGTGCCAGCAGCTTGCGACAGGGTGGGGCCAACGTCCTGACTTTC. This codes for CASSLRQGGANVLTF.